This T cell receptor beta chain stems from a study of T cells after posttransplantation cyclophosphamide. Comments on this clone: Its antigen is currently unknown.

Data came from immunoSEQ multiplex PCR; TCRdb stores just in-frame clones and leaves some out. The sample shows about 47,000 clones, 90% to 95% of them seen only once. Points from the study as a whole: Donor-recipient repertoire similarity was low at 1-2 months, rising over year one. Blood and skin or GI T cell repertoires showed limited TRB overlap.

The CDR3 totals 18 residues. After removal of 3 bases from V and 2 bases from J, the junction contained 14 bases not matched to a gene. Germline values: CDR1 SGHDN, CDR2 FVKESK. The clonotype was recovered from a woman in her twenties or thirties in good health and a related stem cell transplant donor. The sequenced material came from PBMCs. The chain couples TRBV14 to TRBJ2-7; TRBD1 agrees at 9 bases. The CDR3 sequence: CASSHTQGRGQGAYEQYF. The DNA of the CDR3 is TGTGCCAGCAGCCACACGCAGGGACGGGGACAGGGTGCCTACGAGCAGTACTTC.